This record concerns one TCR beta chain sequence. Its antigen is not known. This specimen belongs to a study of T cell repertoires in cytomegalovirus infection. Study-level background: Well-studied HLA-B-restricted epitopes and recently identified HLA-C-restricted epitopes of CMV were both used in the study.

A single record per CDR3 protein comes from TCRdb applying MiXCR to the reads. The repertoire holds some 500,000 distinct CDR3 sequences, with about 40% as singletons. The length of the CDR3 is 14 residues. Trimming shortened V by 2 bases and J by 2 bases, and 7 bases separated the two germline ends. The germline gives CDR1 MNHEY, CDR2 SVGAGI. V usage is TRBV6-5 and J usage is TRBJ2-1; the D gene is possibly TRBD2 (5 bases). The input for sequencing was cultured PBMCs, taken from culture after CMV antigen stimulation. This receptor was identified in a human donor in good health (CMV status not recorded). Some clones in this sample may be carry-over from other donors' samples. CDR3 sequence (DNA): TGTGCCAGCAGTTACGGGAGCGCCTACAATGAGCAGTTCTTC. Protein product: CASSYGSAYNEQFF.